The clone carrying this T cell receptor (beta chain) was observed at least ten times. This CDR3 comprises 15 residues. Germline V gene data show CDR1 as LNHNV and CDR2 as YYDKDF (reference sequence). V dropped 0 bases and J dropped 2; count of bases not matched to a gene: 3. This specimen comes from a study of regulatory T cells in long-lasting Graves disease. Study-level information: Persistent Graves' disease required over 5 years of antithyroid drugs and positive TSH receptor antibodies.

Time point in this sample: persistent/refractory GD, antithyroid drugs over 5 years with positive TRAb. From PBMCs, RNA was extracted and then used to make the TCR library. Diagnosis followed American Thyroid Association guidelines for Graves' disease. Libraries of TCR beta came from iRepertoire HTBI primers plus Arm-PCR of CDR3 regions. TCRdb passed the multiplex PCR reads through MiXCR, listing each CDR3 protein once. Of around 460,000 distinct CDR3 sequences in the sample, 20% to 25% are singletons; the top ten hold about an eighth. The sample consisted of peripheral blood mononuclear cells (PBMCs), taken when the disease was refractory, from a patient treated with antithyroid drugs. The rearrangement joins TRBV15 to TRBJ2-5; 7 bases agree with TRBD2. This sequence was found in a female donor with Graves disease. The CDR3 coding sequence is TGTGCCACCAGCAGAGACGGGGGGTGGCAAGAGACCCAGTACTTC. It encodes CATSRDGGWQETQYF.